Each of the 16 T cell receptor beta chains below was sequenced from the same sample in a study of cytomegalovirus exposure and HLA in healthy donors. The protocol was immunoSEQ multiplex PCR, while the TCRdb copy is restricted to in-frame clones and leaves out a portion. The profile shows about 78,000 clones, about 95% of them singletons. Sequencing was done on a sample of PBMCs. These receptors were obtained from a man aged 18 to 30 in good health and CMV-seropositive.

The DNA for the CDR3 is TGCAGCGTTGAATGGAGGGCCCCCCCCTACAATGAGCAGTTCTTC. This encodes CSVEWRAPPYNEQFF. The chain has TRBV29-1 and TRBJ2-1; weak D call: TRBD2 (6 bases). The germline V gene encodes CDR1 SQVTM and CDR2 ANQGSEA. V was pared by 2 bases and J by 2 bases, with 13 bases between. The CDR3 totals 15 residues.

The chain combines TRBV16 with TRBJ1-1; TRBD1 matches 8 bases. The germline CDR1 and CDR2 sequences are KGHSY and FQNENV. This CDR3 contains 13 residues. The J segment lost 1 base and the V segment lost 6 bases, leaving 1 base of the junction unmatched. The CDR3: CASSDRGNTEAFF. The CDR3 DNA follows: TGTGCCAGCAGTGACAGGGGGAACACTGAAGCTTTCTTT.

The chain employs TRBV5-1 and TRBJ1-4; D is possibly TRBD1 (6 bases). Germline-derived CDR1 and CDR2 are SGHRS and YFSETQ. The CDR3 contains 13 residues. V was clipped by 6 bases and J by 5 bases, with 11 bases between them. The CDR3 DNA is TGCGCCAGCAATACAGGGACGAATGAAAAACTGTTTTTT. Encoded protein: CASNTGTNEKLFF.

This clone came up a few times. The V gene is TRBV28, the J gene TRBJ1-5, with D tentatively TRBD1 (6 bases). CDR1 MDHEN and CDR2 SYDVKM come from the germline V gene. This CDR3 region has 16 residues. V was clipped by 6 bases and J by 1 base, with 16 bases between them. The CDR3 region has the DNA TGTGCCAGCAGCACCAATGGACAGCGGAGCAATCAGCCCCAGCATTTT. Translation gives CASSTNGQRSNQPQHF.

The chain has TRBV6-5 and TRBJ2-1; a weak D match, TRBD2 (7 bases). Germline V gene sequence: CDR1 MNHEY, CDR2 SVGAGI. V was shortened by 0 bases and J by 15 bases, with 18 bases between the two germline ends. This CDR3 has 14 residues. CDR3 protein: CASSYSAGGQGRFF. CDR3 DNA: TGTGCCAGCAGTTACTCAGCCGGGGGGCAGGGACGGTTCTTC.

The V and J genes are TRBV7-8 and TRBJ1-2; D is uncertain. CDR1 SGHVS and CDR2 FQNEAQ come from the germline V gene. V dropped 1 base and J dropped 2 bases, with 5 bases sitting between them. The CDR3 loop spans 13 amino acids. The CDR3 DNA reads as TGTGCCAGCAGCTTAGGGCGGAACTATGGCTACACCTTC. Amino acids: CASSLGRNYGYTF. The full variable domain, rest sourced from reference TRBV7-8 and TRBJ1-2, is GAGVSQSPRYKVAKRGQDVALRCDPISGHVSLFWYQQALGQGPEFLTYFQNEAQLDKSGLPSDRFFAERPEGSVSTLKIQRTQQEDSAVYLCASSLGRNYGYTFGSGTRLTVV.

The V gene is TRBV10-3, the J gene TRBJ1-1, with D perhaps TRBD1 (5 bases). The CDR3 has 16 amino acids. V gave up 1 base and J gave up 1 base, with 13 bases separating them. CDR1 and CDR2 (germline): ENHRY, SYGVKD. The CDR3 DNA reads TGTGCCATCAGTGAGTACGGGGGAGGGACGAACACTGAAGCTTTCTTT. Protein product: CAISEYGGGTNTEAFF.

The V gene is TRBV27, the J gene TRBJ2-1; 11 bases match TRBD2. This CDR3 has 14 residues. The V gene end was trimmed by 4 bases and the J gene end by 5 bases; junction bases not matched to a gene: 1. Germline V gene lookup returns CDR1 MNHEY and CDR2 SMNVEV (reference sequence). CDR3 in amino acids: CASSSGLADNEQFF. The CDR3 nucleotides read TGTGCCAGCAGTTCGGGACTAGCGGACAATGAGCAGTTCTTC.

This clone was found once. The V gene is TRBV19, the J gene TRBJ2-3; 7 bases map to TRBD1. The germline V gene encodes CDR1 LNHDA and CDR2 SQIVND (reference sequence). The J segment lost 4 bases and the V segment lost 5 bases, leaving 6 bases of the junction unmatched. The CDR3 loop spans 14 amino acids. The CDR3 sequence is CASSEATGADTQYF. CDR3 nucleotides: TGTGCCAGTAGTGAGGCAACAGGGGCAGATACGCAGTATTTT.

The rearrangement uses TRBV5-1 and TRBJ2-5; D is unresolved. Germline CDR1 is SGHRS and CDR2 is YFSETQ. With 0 bases removed from V and 5 bases from J, the gap between germline ends came to 8 bases. This CDR3 is 13 amino acids long. CDR3 sequence reads: CASSLVIAETQYF. CDR3 coding DNA: TGCGCCAGCAGCTTGGTTATAGCCGAGACCCAGTACTTC. The full variable domain, in which reference TRBV5-1 and TRBJ2-5 provide the parts outside the CDR3, is KAGVTQTPRYLIKTRGQQVTLSCSPISGHRSVSWYQQTPGQGLQFLFEYFSETQRNKGNFPGRFSGRQFSNSRSEMNVSTLELGDSALYLCASSLVIAETQYFGPGTRLLVL.

V and J are TRBV13 and TRBJ2-5, with 8 bases aligning to TRBD1. The CDR3 consists of 14 residues. After removal of 4 bases from V and 3 bases from J, the junction contained 4 bases not matched to a gene. Germline CDR1 reads PRHDT; CDR2 reads FYEKMQ (reference sequence). In DNA, the CDR3 is TGTGCCAGCAGCTACAGGACAGGGAAAGAGACCCAGTACTTC. Amino acids: CASSYRTGKETQYF.

The chain combines TRBV5-1 with TRBJ1-2; D not resolved. The V end was cut by 2 bases, the J end by 4 bases, with 9 bases between. The germline V gene has CDR1 SGHRS and CDR2 YFSETQ. The CDR3 contains 13 residues. CDR3 sequence: CASSFGQLYGYTF. The CDR3 DNA reads as TGCGCCAGCAGCTTTGGGCAGCTCTATGGCTACACCTTC.

The V gene is TRBV13, the J gene TRBJ1-3, with TRBD1 as a possible D gene (6 bases). CDR1 and CDR2 (germline): PRHDT, FYEKMQ (reference sequence). The germline V and J ends were trimmed by 6 bases and 0 bases, with 12 bases remaining between them. The CDR3 runs 15 residues. The CDR3 sequence: CASSSGTTSGNTIYF. The CDR3 coding sequence is TGTGCCAGCAGTTCCGGGACAACCTCTGGAAACACCATATATTTT.

CDR3 in amino acids: CASSFLSYEQYF. For the CDR3, the DNA is TGTGCCAGCAGCTTTCTTTCCTACGAGCAGTACTTC. The rearrangement links TRBV27 to TRBJ2-7; D is undetermined. The CDR3 contains 12 residues. The germline gives CDR1 MNHEY, CDR2 SMNVEV (reference sequence). V was clipped by 6 bases and J by 1 base, with 7 bases between them.

The rearrangement links TRBV5-4 to TRBJ2-5; tentative D call: TRBD2 (6 bases). The germline V and J ends were trimmed by 6 bases and 4 bases, with 7 bases remaining between them. From germline, CDR1 is SGHNT and CDR2 YYREEE (reference sequence). CDR3 length equals 11 residues. The CDR3 reads CASMGGETQYF. CDR3 in DNA: TGTGCCAGCATGGGGGGAGAGACCCAGTACTTC.

CDR3: CASSYSGGSGNTIYF. CDR3 DNA sequence: TGTGCCAGCAGTTACTCCGGGGGCTCTGGAAACACCATATATTTT. The chain recombines TRBV6-5 with TRBJ1-3, with D perhaps matching TRBD1 (5 bases). CDR3 size: 15 residues. V gave up 0 bases and J gave up 0 bases, with 6 bases separating them. Germline CDR1 and CDR2: MNHEY and SVGAGI.